Below are 14 T cell receptor beta chains sequenced from a single sample in a study of T-cell reconstitution after alpha-beta-depleted transplantation in children. It was with unique molecular identifiers that the TCRbeta library was prepared. TCRdb processed the PCR reads anew with MiXCR; each CDR3 protein has one entry. The sample consists of around 960,000 distinct CDR3 sequences, around 30% of them appearing once. Here the sequenced sample was PBMCs, mostly from graft donor cells, taken 360 days after TCRalphabeta/CD19-depleted stem cell transplant. The receptors here all came from a boy in the first two years of life who had a stem cell transplant for SCID, so the T cells may come from the graft donor.

This rearrangement joins TRBV12-3 or TRBV12-4 to TRBJ2-7; 9 nucleotides align to TRBD2. V dropped 4 bases and J dropped 1; count of bases not matched to a gene: 5. This CDR3 region has 15 residues. This CDR3 is CASSSLAGASYEQYF. The CDR3 DNA is TGTGCCAGCAGTTCTTTAGCGGGAGCGTCCTACGAGCAGTACTTC.

There are a few counts of this clonotype. The chain employs TRBV12-3 or TRBV12-4 and TRBJ2-5; D is tentatively TRBD1 or TRBD2 (5 bases each). CDR3 length: 14 residues. Trimming shortened V by 7 bases and J by 5 bases, and 17 bases separated the two germline ends. CDR3 sequence reads: CASTLGTWRETQYF. The DNA of the CDR3 is TGTGCCAGCACCCTCGGGACCTGGCGGGAGACCCAGTACTTC.

This chain uses TRBV20-1 with TRBJ2-3; D is uncertain. Germline lookup yields CDR1 DFQATT and CDR2 SNEGSKA (reference sequence). This CDR3 has 12 amino acids. The ends were cut back, 6 bases at V and 3 bases at J, with 10 bases in the middle. The CDR3, as DNA: TGCAGTGCCCTCCTTAAGACAGATACGCAGTATTTT. Translation gives CSALLKTDTQYF.

The chain couples TRBV5-1 to TRBJ1-2; no definite D call. This CDR3 is built from 13 residues. The germline CDR1 and CDR2 sequences are SGHRS and YFSETQ. V lost 0 bases to trimming and J lost 8 bases, with 11 bases between them. The CDR3 nucleotides are TGCGCCAGCAGCTTGGGGCTCCTGGGCGGCTACACCTTC. This encodes CASSLGLLGGYTF.

The chain links TRBV11-2 to TRBJ2-1; 9 bases map to TRBD2. Germline trimming cut 0 bases from V and 8 bases from J; bases unmatched to any gene: 2. The CDR3 consists of 14 residues. CDR1 SGHAT and CDR2 FQNNGV come from the germline V gene. The CDR3 nucleotides read TGTGCCAGCAGCTTAGAACTAGCGGGTCATGAGCAGTTCTTC. It codes for CASSLELAGHEQFF.

The V gene is TRBV11-1, the J gene TRBJ1-5; D gene uncertain. V lost 3 bases, J lost 2 bases, and 20 bases lay in between. The CDR3 has 18 amino acids. Per the germline V gene, CDR1 is SGHAT and CDR2 is FQDESV (reference sequence). CDR3 residues: CASSLSSISGAGNQPQHF. The CDR3 DNA follows: TGTGCCAGCAGCTTGTCGAGCATTTCGGGCGCCGGCAATCAGCCCCAGCATTTT.

The V and J genes are TRBV5-1 and TRBJ2-2, with 7 bases aligning to TRBD1. The CDR3 has 15 amino acids. V gave up 2 bases and J gave up 1 base; unmatched junction bases: 2. Germline lookup yields CDR1 SGHRS and CDR2 YFSETQ. CDR3 DNA: TGCGCCAGCAGCTTCGGGACAGTGAACACCGGGGAGCTGTTTTTT. This encodes CASSFGTVNTGELFF. Full variable domain (rest looked up from reference TRBV5-1 and TRBJ2-2): KAGVTQTPRYLIKTRGQQVTLSCSPISGHRSVSWYQQTPGQGLQFLFEYFSETQRNKGNFPGRFSGRQFSNSRSEMNVSTLELGDSALYLCASSFGTVNTGELFFGEGSRLTVL.

This rearrangement joins TRBV5-6 to TRBJ2-5; 7 bases match TRBD2. Germline lookup yields CDR1 SGHDT and CDR2 YYEEEE. V was pared by 2 bases and J by 0 bases, with 7 bases of the junction left unmatched. This CDR3 has 16 amino acids. CDR3 DNA: TGTGCCAGCAGCTTCGTACCGGGGGGTTACCAAGAGACCCAGTACTTC. Its translation is CASSFVPGGYQETQYF.

This clonotype was detected only once. V gene TRBV9 combines with J gene TRBJ2-5; D ambiguous. The CDR3 consists of 17 residues. CDR1 is SGDLS and CDR2 is YYNGEE in the germline V gene. V lost 3 bases, J lost 5 bases, and 23 bases lay in between. The CDR3 region has the DNA TGTGCCAGCAGCGCCCACACCCCTCTACAATATGGCGAGACCCAGTACTTC. Translating it yields CASSAHTPLQYGETQYF.

V is TRBV5-1 and J is TRBJ2-2; 8 bases are shared with TRBD1. The germline gives CDR1 SGHRS, CDR2 YFSETQ. This CDR3 comprises 16 residues. V lost 4 bases and J lost 2; bases outside the gene matches: 7. The CDR3 nucleotides read TGCGCCAGCAGCGTCGGACAGGGATTAAACACCGGGGAGCTGTTTTTT. This sequence encodes CASSVGQGLNTGELFF.

The chain recombines TRBV6-2 or TRBV6-3 with TRBJ2-3; D ambiguous. The CDR3 contains 12 residues. Deletions cut 1 base from V and 5 bases from J, with 4 bases between. Germline V gene data show CDR1 as MNHEY and CDR2 as SVGEGT. CDR3 coding DNA: TGTGCCAGCAGTTACTTTAAAGATACGCAGTATTTT. Residues: CASSYFKDTQYF.

This clonotype has just a few counts. The gene calls are TRBV5-1 and TRBJ2-1; 8 nucleotides align to TRBD2. The CDR3 has 13 residues. The V and J ends lost 4 bases and 5 bases, in that order; junction bases with no gene match: 2. The germline CDR1 and CDR2 sequences are SGHRS and YFSETQ. The CDR3 loop is CASSVAGHNEQFF. The CDR3 DNA follows: TGCGCCAGCAGCGTAGCGGGGCACAATGAGCAGTTCTTC.

There are a few counts of this clonotype. The chain recombines TRBV5-1 with TRBJ1-1; TRBD1 is a possible D gene (5 bases). The CDR3 spans 17 residues. V lost 0 bases and J lost 0, with 15 bases in between. Germline V gene data show CDR1 as SGHRS and CDR2 as YFSETQ. The DNA for the CDR3 is TGCGCCAGCAGCTTGGGGGGCCAATCTCTCCTGAACACTGAAGCTTTCTTT. Residues: CASSLGGQSLLNTEAFF.

This clonotype was detected only a few times. This chain uses TRBV15 with TRBJ2-3; D gene ambiguous. Trimming removed 0 bases from V and 0 bases from J, with 10 bases in between. CDR1 is LNHNV and CDR2 is YYDKDF in the germline V gene (reference sequence). The CDR3 is 16 residues long. The CDR3 DNA reads as TGTGCCACCAGCAGAGACACCCTGGGGAGCACAGATACGCAGTATTTT. This translates into CATSRDTLGSTDTQYF.